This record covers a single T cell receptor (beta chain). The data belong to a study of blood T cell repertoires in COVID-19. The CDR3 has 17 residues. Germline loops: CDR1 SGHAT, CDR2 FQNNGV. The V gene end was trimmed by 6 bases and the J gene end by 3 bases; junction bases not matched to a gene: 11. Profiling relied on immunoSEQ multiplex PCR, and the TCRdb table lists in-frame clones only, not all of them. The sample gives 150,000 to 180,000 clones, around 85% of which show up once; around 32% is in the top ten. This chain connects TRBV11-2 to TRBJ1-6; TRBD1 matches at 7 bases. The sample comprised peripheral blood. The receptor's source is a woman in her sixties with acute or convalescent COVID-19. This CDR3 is CASRSPGYRGYNSPLHF. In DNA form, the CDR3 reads TGTGCCAGCAGAAGCCCTGGATACAGGGGCTATAATTCACCCCTCCACTTT.